This passage covers 27 T cell receptor beta chains from one sample sequenced in a study of blood T cell repertoires in COVID-19. The method was immunoSEQ multiplex PCR; TCRdb's version includes in-frame clones alone and lacks a portion of them. The table includes roughly 180,000 clones, around 83% detected once. Sequences were obtained from peripheral blood. All receptors come from a man younger than 35 with acute or convalescent COVID-19.

This clone was observed once. This rearrangement joins TRBV28 to TRBJ2-4, with D perhaps TRBD1 (6 bases). The V end was cut by 4 bases, the J end by 3 bases, with 16 bases between. The germline V gene has CDR1 MDHEN and CDR2 SYDVKM. CDR3 length equals 16 residues. The CDR3 nucleotides read TGTGCCAGCAGTTCAACAGGGAATTTGATCAAAAACATTCAGTACTTC. This gives the protein CASSSTGNLIKNIQYF.

The chain recombines TRBV18 with TRBJ1-3; D is perhaps TRBD1 (6 bases). V was clipped by 5 bases and J by 1 base, with 12 bases between them. The CDR3 extends over 15 amino acids. In germline, CDR1 is KGHSH, CDR2 LQKENI. The CDR3 coding sequence is TGTGCCAGCTCAGCAACAGGGTCTTCTGGAAACACCATATATTTT. Residues: CASSATGSSGNTIYF.

CDR3 in amino acids: CASRPSTGGVETQYF. CDR3 nucleotide sequence: TGTGCCAGTAGACCGAGTACAGGGGGCGTCGAGACCCAGTACTTC. V usage is TRBV19 and J usage is TRBJ2-5; TRBD1 matches at 9 bases. The V gene end was trimmed by 6 bases and the J gene end by 5 bases; junction bases not matched to a gene: 10. Per the germline V gene, CDR1 is LNHDA and CDR2 is SQIVND (reference sequence). The CDR3 is 15 residues long.

V usage is TRBV3-1 (or the pseudogene TRBV3-2) and J usage is TRBJ1-6; D possibly corresponds to TRBD1 (5 bases). The V and J ends lost 1 base and 16 bases respectively, with 11 bases between them. This CDR3 is 12 amino acids long. Germline CDR1 reads LGHDT; CDR2 reads YNNKEL (reference sequence). The CDR3 protein is CASSQGPGWLHF. CDR3 in DNA: TGTGCCAGCAGCCAAGGGCCAGGGTGGCTCCACTTT.

The rearrangement uses TRBV5-1 and TRBJ1-5, with 8 bases aligning to TRBD1. CDR1 is SGHRS, CDR2 YFSETQ, per germline. CDR3 length: 13 amino acids. J lost 13 bases, V lost 0 bases, and 6 bases had no gene match. The CDR3 region has the DNA TGCGCCAGCAGCTTGGCCGGACAGGGACGGCAGCATTTT. Amino acids: CASSLAGQGRQHF.

This sequence joins TRBV14 and TRBJ1-2, with D perhaps matching TRBD1 (5 bases). Trimming took off 1 base at V and 5 bases at J, with 8 bases between the two ends. CDR3 size: 13 residues. CDR1 and CDR2 from the germline V gene are SGHDN and FVKESK. The CDR3 DNA reads as TGTGCCAGCAGCCAAGCCAGGGTTTATGGCTACACCTTC. Translating gives CASSQARVYGYTF.

V gene TRBV19 combines with J gene TRBJ1-5; TRBD1 aligns across 10 bases. This CDR3 region has 16 residues. Germline V gene data show CDR1 as LNHDA and CDR2 as SQIVND (reference sequence). V shed 4 bases, J shed 2 bases, and the junction held 5 bases outside the gene matches. The CDR3 loop is CASSRQGASGNQPQHF. CDR3 nucleotides: TGTGCCAGTAGTAGACAGGGGGCAAGTGGCAATCAGCCCCAGCATTTT.

The chain couples TRBV28 to TRBJ2-3; D gene ambiguous. The length of the CDR3 is 14 residues. Germline CDR1 reads MDHEN; CDR2 reads SYDVKM. Deletions cut 2 bases from V and 2 bases from J, with 8 bases between. CDR3 protein: CASSLVQSTDTQYF. The CDR3 DNA reads as TGTGCCAGCAGTTTAGTACAGTCCACAGATACGCAGTATTTT.

The gene calls are TRBV2 and TRBJ2-7; 13 nucleotides align to TRBD2. The CDR3 contains 14 residues. Germline V gives CDR1 SNHLY, CDR2 FYNNEI. The ends lost 5 bases at V and 7 bases at J; junction bases unmatched: 5. CDR3 nucleotide sequence: TGTGCCAGCAGTATACTAGCGGGGGGGCGTGAGCAGTACTTC. This encodes CASSILAGGREQYF.

This sequence joins TRBV6-4 and TRBJ2-3; 9 bases are shared with TRBD2. This CDR3 region has 14 residues. The V segment lost 2 bases and the J segment 6 bases; nucleotides outside the gene matches: 3. Germline loops: CDR1 MRHNA, CDR2 SNTAGT. For the CDR3, the DNA is TGTGCCAGCAGTGACGGGCTAGCGGGGGATACGCAGTATTTT. This sequence encodes CASSDGLAGDTQYF.

The V and J genes are TRBV2 and TRBJ1-2; D is perhaps TRBD1 (5 bases). Trimming took 5 bases from V and 6 from J, leaving 22 bases between them. Germline loops: CDR1 SNHLY, CDR2 FYNNEI. This CDR3 has 16 amino acids. The CDR3 reads CASSLDSNFMPDGYTF. The DNA of the CDR3 is TGTGCCAGCAGTTTAGACAGTAACTTTATGCCCGATGGCTACACCTTC.

CDR3: CASSRDRSSGNTIYF. The DNA for the CDR3 is TGTGCCAGCAGCCGGGACAGGAGCTCTGGAAACACCATATATTTT. V and J are TRBV28 and TRBJ1-3, with TRBD1 matching over 8 bases. This CDR3 spans 15 amino acids. The V gene's germline CDR1 is MDHEN and CDR2 SYDVKM. Trimming at V came to 6 bases and at J to 0 bases, leaving 4 bases not matched to a gene.

The chain employs TRBV7-9 and TRBJ2-2; TRBD2 might be the D (7 bases). Germline V lookup: CDR1 SEHNR, CDR2 FQNEAQ (reference sequence). V was pared by 5 bases and J by 2 bases, with 18 bases between. CDR3 length equals 17 residues. CDR3 in DNA: TGTGCCAGCAGCCTCTCCTTGGGGGGGGCTAACACCGGGGAGCTGTTTTTT. It translates to CASSLSLGGANTGELFF.

The rearrangement links TRBV7-9 to TRBJ2-3; 9 bases fit TRBD2. Germline CDR1 SEHNR, CDR2 FQNEAQ (reference sequence). The junction had 9 bases not matched to a gene; V was cut back by 4 bases and J by 1 base. The CDR3 is made up of 17 amino acids. CDR3 protein: CASSSSGVSAGTDTQYF. DNA for the CDR3: TGTGCCAGCAGCTCTAGCGGGGTGTCAGCTGGCACAGATACGCAGTATTTT. The full variable domain, rest sourced from reference TRBV7-9 and TRBJ2-3, is DTGVSQNPRHKITKRGQNVTFRCDPISEHNRLYWYRQTLGQGPEFLTYFQNEAQLEKSRLLSDRFSAERPKGSFSTLEIQRTEQGDSAMYLCASSSSGVSAGTDTQYFGPGTRLTVL.

This clone appeared once. This chain connects TRBV5-1 to TRBJ1-4, with a possible D match to TRBD1 (5 bases). Trimming removed 1 base from V and 7 bases from J, with 11 bases in between. The CDR3 has 14 residues. In germline, CDR1 is SGHRS, CDR2 YFSETQ. This CDR3 reads CASSLMGGSEKLFF. Written as DNA, the CDR3 is TGCGCCAGCAGCTTGATGGGGGGGAGTGAAAAACTGTTTTTT.

The chain uses TRBV29-1 and TRBJ2-1, with 9 bases that match TRBD2. The V gene end was trimmed by 6 bases and the J gene end by 6 bases; junction bases not matched to a gene: 9. The CDR3 sequence is 14 residues long. The germline V gene encodes CDR1 SQVTM and CDR2 ANQGSEA. CDR3 amino acids: CSVDEAGGLNEQFF. The CDR3 DNA follows: TGCAGCGTCGACGAAGCGGGGGGACTCAATGAGCAGTTCTTC.

This chain connects TRBV19 to TRBJ2-1; 7 bases line up with TRBD1. The V and J ends lost 7 bases and 10 bases, in that order; junction bases with no gene match: 10. The CDR3 has 13 amino acids. Germline CDR1 LNHDA, CDR2 SQIVND (reference sequence). DNA for the CDR3: TGTGCCAGTAATAACAGGGGATTGGGCGAGCAGTTCTTC. Translation gives CASNNRGLGEQFF.

J is TRBJ2-1 and V is TRBV30; maybe TRBD1 (5 bases). Germline CDR1 reads GTSNPN; CDR2 reads SVGIG (reference sequence). V shed 0 bases and J shed 8 bases, with 14 bases lying between them. CDR3 length: 14 residues. The CDR3 region is CAWSVQFRADEQFF. For the CDR3, the DNA is TGTGCCTGGAGTGTACAATTCAGGGCCGATGAGCAGTTCTTC.

This rearrangement joins TRBV7-9 to TRBJ2-1; TRBD1 aligns across 8 bases. The germline CDR1 and CDR2 sequences are SEHNR and FQNEAQ (reference sequence). The CDR3 loop spans 17 amino acids. V gave up 1 base and J gave up 4 bases; unmatched junction bases: 9. In DNA form, the CDR3 reads TGTGCCAGCAGCTTAGGGACAGGGTATGATCCTTACAATGAGCAGTTCTTC. Translation gives CASSLGTGYDPYNEQFF. The whole variable domain, filled in from reference TRBV7-9 and TRBJ2-1, reads DTGVSQNPRHKITKRGQNVTFRCDPISEHNRLYWYRQTLGQGPEFLTYFQNEAQLEKSRLLSDRFSAERPKGSFSTLEIQRTEQGDSAMYLCASSLGTGYDPYNEQFFGPGTRLTVL.

The chain has TRBV12-5 and TRBJ2-2, with D possibly TRBD1 on 6 matching bases. The V end lost 5 bases, the J end lost 0 bases, and 13 bases lay between the germline ends. The CDR3 spans 16 residues. CDR1 and CDR2 (germline): LGHNT, FRNRAP. The CDR3 reads CASGVDSPANTGELFF. The DNA of the CDR3 is TGTGCTAGTGGTGTGGACAGCCCCGCGAACACCGGGGAGCTGTTTTTT.

The chain joins TRBV7-2 to TRBJ2-2; possibly TRBD1 for D (6 bases). CDR1 is SGHTA and CDR2 is FQGNSA in the germline V gene. Trimming removed 6 bases from V and 1 base from J, with 12 bases in between. The CDR3 totals 15 residues. CDR3: CASRKTGQNTGELFF. The CDR3 DNA follows: TGTGCCAGCAGAAAAACGGGACAGAACACCGGGGAGCTGTTTTTT. Full variable domain (missing parts from reference TRBV7-2 and TRBJ2-2): GAGVSQSPSNKVTEKGKDVELRCDPISGHTALYWYRQSLGQGLEFLIYFQGNSAPDKSGLPSDRFSAERTGGSVSTLTIQRTQQEDSAVYLCASRKTGQNTGELFFGEGSRLTVL.

The CDR3 loop reads CASRPSAGGYEQYF. The DNA for the CDR3 is TGTGCCAGCAGACCCTCCGCAGGGGGCTACGAGCAGTACTTC. This sequence joins TRBV11-2 and TRBJ2-7; 7 bases are shared with TRBD1. The V segment lost 6 bases and the J segment 3 bases; nucleotides outside the gene matches: 8. Germline loops: CDR1 SGHAT, CDR2 FQNNGV. The CDR3 is 14 residues long. The variable domain in full, completed from reference TRBV11-2 and TRBJ2-7, reads EAGVAQSPRYKIIEKRQSVAFWCNPISGHATLYWYQQILGQGPKLLIQFQNNGVVDDSQLPKDRFSAERLKGVDSTLKIQPAKLEDSAVYLCASRPSAGGYEQYFGPGTRLTVT.

With regard to this clone: One base away lies a much larger clone, so this may be a sequencing read error. Other nucleotide sequences in the sample specify the same CDR3. The chain combines TRBV6-1 with TRBJ1-1; unclear D gene. This CDR3 comprises 13 residues. Per germline, CDR1 MNHNS and CDR2 SASEGT. Trimming removed 2 bases from V and 1 base from J, with 5 bases in between. The CDR3 bases are TGTGCCAGCAGTGAAACCAGGAACACTGAAGCTTTCTTT. This translates into CASSETRNTEAFF.

The rearrangement links TRBV19 to TRBJ1-5; 7 bases match TRBD1. The germline V gene has CDR1 LNHDA and CDR2 SQIVND (reference sequence). The CDR3 contains 14 residues. Unmatched junction bases numbered 10, after V lost 10 bases and J lost 4 bases. The CDR3 DNA reads as TGTGCCACCAAAGGACAGGCCCATAATCAGCCCCAGCATTTT. Translated: CATKGQAHNQPQHF. The variable domain in full, completed from reference TRBV19 and TRBJ1-5, reads DGGITQSPKYLFRKEGQNVTLSCEQNLNHDAMYWYRQDPGQGLRLIYYSQIVNDFQKGDIAEGYSVSREKKESFPLTVTSAQKNPTAFYLCATKGQAHNQPQHFGDGTRLSIL.

The chain is built from TRBV15 and TRBJ1-1, with TRBD1 as a possible D gene (6 bases). The CDR3 is made up of 16 amino acids. V lost 6 bases, J lost 3 bases, and 20 bases lay in between. CDR1 is LNHNV and CDR2 is YYDKDF in the germline V gene (reference sequence). The CDR3 sequence: CATSLPFGRGYTEAFF. The CDR3, as DNA: TGTGCCACCAGTCTTCCCTTTGGGAGGGGGTACACTGAAGCTTTCTTT.

The rearrangement links TRBV10-2 to TRBJ1-4, with 7 bases lining up with TRBD1. Trimming took 8 bases from V and 2 from J; bases not matched to a gene: 8. The CDR3 runs 15 residues. CDR1 WSHSY and CDR2 SAAADI come from the germline V gene. CDR3 nucleotide sequence: TGCGCCAGCTCGAAGGACAGGCCCACTAATGAAAAACTGTTTTTT. Protein sequence: CASSKDRPTNEKLFF.

The chain combines TRBV9 with TRBJ1-2; D not resolved. CDR1 is SGDLS, CDR2 YYNGEE, per germline. The germline V and J ends were trimmed by 3 bases and 5 bases, with 14 bases remaining between them. This CDR3 is built from 14 residues. As DNA, the CDR3 is TGTGCCAGCAGCGCGTTGGGGTTAGCGTATGGCTACACCTTC. Protein: CASSALGLAYGYTF.